What follows are 7 T cell receptor beta chains derived from one specimen sequenced in a study of T cells after yellow fever vaccination (dated by TCRdb to the late 2010s). The library was built by means of 5' RACE. Sequencing took place on an Illumina HiSeq 2500. TCRdb redid the processing of the public reads, applying fastp at Q25 and MiXCR, and retained in-frame beta chains. Every CDR3 protein is listed once, alongside the most common genes and DNA of its rows. This sample comprises some 550,000 distinct CDR3 sequences, about 19% of them detected only once. 14% of the sample belongs to the ten largest clones. According to the study, the label for this sample's treatment or condition signals: live attenuated yellow fever vaccine strain. The input for sequencing was PBMCs, taken 15 days after the yellow fever booster vaccination. These TCRs come from a man younger than 40 who received the YFV17D yellow fever vaccine.

This clonotype was observed a few times. The chain carries TRBV7-2 and TRBJ2-7; TRBD2 matches 8 bases. V gave up 1 base and J gave up 2 bases; unmatched junction bases: 13. Germline CDR1 is SGHTA and CDR2 is FQGNSA. The CDR3 runs to 18 residues. For the CDR3, the DNA is TGTGCCAGCAGCTTAGGGCGGAGCGGGAGATTAAGACCCTACGAGCAGTACTTC. Its protein is CASSLGRSGRLRPYEQYF.

V gene TRBV14 combines with J gene TRBJ2-7; a weak D match, TRBD1 (5 bases). Trimming took 1 base from V and 0 from J, leaving 25 bases between them. Germline V CDR1 and CDR2: SGHDN, FVKESK. The length of the CDR3 is 20 residues. DNA of the CDR3: TGTGCCAGCAGCCAAGTCAGGGTGGTCAAGTCGCGGCAGGACTCCTACGAGCAGTACTTC. Protein product: CASSQVRVVKSRQDSYEQYF.

This clonotype has more than one count but fewer than ten. The chain recombines TRBV5-1 with TRBJ2-1, with D hard to call. Germline CDR1 and CDR2: SGHRS and YFSETQ. V was cut by 0 bases and J by 0 bases, with 10 bases left in between. The CDR3 is made up of 16 amino acids. CDR3 residues: CASSLVARSSYNEQFF. The CDR3 coding sequence is TGCGCCAGCAGCTTGGTGGCCCGGAGCTCCTACAATGAGCAGTTCTTC.

This clonotype has a handful of counts. At one boundary the junction diverges from the germline segment, which might be a read error. The V gene is TRBV7-2, the J gene TRBJ2-7; D may correspond to TRBD1 or TRBD2 (6 bases each). This CDR3 contains 15 residues. CDR1 SGHTA and CDR2 FQGNSA come from the germline V gene. CDR3 nucleotides: TGCGCCAGCAGCTTGGGAGGTACAGGGTTCTACGAGCAGTACTTC. Its protein product is CASSLGGTGFYEQYF.

V usage is TRBV20-1 and J usage is TRBJ2-1; unclear D gene. This CDR3 contains 14 residues. The germline V gene encodes CDR1 DFQATT and CDR2 SNEGSKA (reference sequence). V was cut by 4 bases and J by 4 bases, with 14 bases left in between. The CDR3 region is CSATQTYGYNEQFF. The CDR3 DNA is TGCAGTGCTACCCAGACGTACGGGTACAATGAGCAGTTCTTC.

The table lists this clonotype with many counts. The V call is TRBV20-1, the J call TRBJ2-7; 9 nucleotides line up with TRBD2. V gave up 1 base and J gave up 7 bases; unmatched junction bases: 14. Looked up from germline, CDR1 is DFQATT and CDR2 is SNEGSKA (reference sequence). The CDR3 has 16 amino acids. CDR3 residues: CSARARGRAISWEQYF. Written as DNA, the CDR3 is TGCAGTGCTAGAGCCCGCGGGAGGGCCATTTCTTGGGAGCAGTACTTC.

The chain couples TRBV7-8 to TRBJ2-1, with 7 bases lining up with TRBD1. In germline, CDR1 is SGHVS, CDR2 FQNEAQ. This CDR3 has 16 residues. Trimming at V came to 4 bases and at J to 2 bases, leaving 8 bases not matched to a gene. CDR3 coding DNA: TGTGCCAGCAGCTCATCACAGGGGTTCCCCTACAATGAGCAGTTCTTC. Protein product: CASSSSQGFPYNEQFF. The variable domain in full, with the rest retrieved from reference TRBV7-8 and TRBJ2-1, is GAGVSQSPRYKVAKRGQDVALRCDPISGHVSLFWYQQALGQGPEFLTYFQNEAQLDKSGLPSDRFFAERPEGSVSTLKIQRTQQEDSAVYLCASSSSQGFPYNEQFFGPGTRLTVL.